This T cell receptor (beta chain) was recorded in a study of control samples from healthy donors and cancer patients. Germline V gene sequence: CDR1 MNHEY, CDR2 SMNVEV (reference sequence). Trimming left V 5 bases short and J 0 bases short, with 14 bases between. The CDR3 sequence is 17 residues long. Measured with immunoSEQ multiplex PCR; TCRdb has only the in-frame clones, and not every one. The table has about 82,000 clones, about 89% seen once; the top ten hold more than 15%. The sequenced sample was blood. This sequence was found in a middle-aged man in good health. This chain links TRBV27 with TRBJ2-6; D unclear. CDR3 loop: CASSPVRALSGANVLTF. Here the CDR3 DNA reads TGTGCCAGCAGTCCGGTTCGTGCCCTCTCTGGGGCCAACGTCCTGACTTTC.